This T cell receptor beta chain was retrieved from a study of blood T cell repertoires in COVID-19. Looking at the study overall: The cDNA or gDNA used as material had been derived from T cells, B-cell-depleted T cells, or PBMCs.

CDR1 is SGDLS and CDR2 is YYNGEE in the germline V gene. The CDR3 runs to 14 residues. V gave up 1 base and J gave up 3 bases, with 8 bases separating them. Seattle patients were enrolled while actively infected and followed longitudinally. In the authors' methods: Estimated nucleated cell counts came from reference gene primer amplification. Using immunoSEQ multiplex PCR, the repertoire was profiled, and TCRdb retains in-frame clones only, with some absent. The V and J calls and clone size come from that table; D and trimming were worked out from the DNA. Of some 520,000 clones detected, roughly 89% appear once; the ten largest clones hold roughly 1%.

The origin of this receptor is a young man with COVID-19, enrolled during active disease. Sequencing used peripheral blood. This rearrangement joins TRBV9 to TRBJ2-1; a weak D match, TRBD2 (6 bases). Written as DNA, the CDR3 is TGTGCCAGCAGCGTATCGGACTACTACAATGAGCAGTTCTTC. Protein product: CASSVSDYYNEQFF.